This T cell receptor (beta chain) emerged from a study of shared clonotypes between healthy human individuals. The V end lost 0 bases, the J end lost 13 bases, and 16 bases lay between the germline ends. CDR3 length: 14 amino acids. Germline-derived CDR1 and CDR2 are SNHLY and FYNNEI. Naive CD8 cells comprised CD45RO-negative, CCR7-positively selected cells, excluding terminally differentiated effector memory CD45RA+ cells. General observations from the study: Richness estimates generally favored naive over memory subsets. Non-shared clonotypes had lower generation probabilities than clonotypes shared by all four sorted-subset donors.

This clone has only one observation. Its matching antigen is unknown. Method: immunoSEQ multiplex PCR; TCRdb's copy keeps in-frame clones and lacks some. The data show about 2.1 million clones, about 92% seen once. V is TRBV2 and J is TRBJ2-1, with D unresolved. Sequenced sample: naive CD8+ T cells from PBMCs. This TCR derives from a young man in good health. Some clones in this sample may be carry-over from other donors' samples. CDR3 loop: CASSEARRTVFQFF. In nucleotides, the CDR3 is TGTGCCAGCAGTGAAGCGCGGAGAACGGTCTTCCAGTTCTTC.